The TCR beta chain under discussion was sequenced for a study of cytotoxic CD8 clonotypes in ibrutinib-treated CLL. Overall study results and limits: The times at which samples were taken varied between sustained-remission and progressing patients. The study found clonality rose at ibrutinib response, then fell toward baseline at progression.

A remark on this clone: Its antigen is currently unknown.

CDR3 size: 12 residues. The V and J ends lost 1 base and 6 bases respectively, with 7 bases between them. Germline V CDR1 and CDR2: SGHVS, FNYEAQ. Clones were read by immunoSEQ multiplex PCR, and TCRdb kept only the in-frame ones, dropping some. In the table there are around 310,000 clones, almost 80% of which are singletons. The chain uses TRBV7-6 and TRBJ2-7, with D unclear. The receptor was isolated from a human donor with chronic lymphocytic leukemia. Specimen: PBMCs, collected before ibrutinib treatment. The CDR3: CASSLEVAEQYF. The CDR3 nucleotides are TGTGCCAGCAGCTTAGAGGTGGCCGAGCAGTACTTC.